These T cell receptor beta chains were read from a single sample in a study of identical twins. TCRdb analysed the 5' RACE reads with MiXCR anew, one entry per CDR3 protein. Among some 1,700,000 distinct CDR3 sequences, less than 40% were seen once, and the ten largest hold about 0.25%. Sequencing was carried out using cord blood. These receptors all stem from a newborn girl in good health. Both conserved end residues are part of each CDR3. The D gene is left open where the match is weak. The size entry is marked missing in some rows and otherwise reads once, few, many or a size class.

d_call	clone_size	v_call	j_call	cdr3_aa	cdr3_nt
NA	NA	TRBV7-9	TRBJ1-2	CASSFEGRGTVYGYTF	TGTGCCAGCAGCTTCGAGGGGAGGGGGACCGTCTATGGCTACACCTTC
TRBD1	NA	TRBV24-1	TRBJ2-2	CATSPAGTGNTGELFF	TGTGCCACCAGTCCGGCCGGGACAGGGAACACCGGGGAGCTGTTTTTT
NA	NA	TRBV27	TRBJ1-5	CASSHGRAKPQHF	TGTGCCAGCAGCCACGGGAGGGCGAAGCCCCAGCATTTT
NA	few	TRBV20-1	TRBJ2-7	CSARLGQSPYEQYF	TGCAGTGCCAGGTTAGGACAGAGTCCCTACGAGCAGTACTTC
NA	NA	TRBV5-1	TRBJ2-3	CASRPLASTDTQYF	TGCGCCAGCCGACCGCTAGCTAGCACAGATACGCAGTATTTT
TRBD1	NA	TRBV6-1	TRBJ1-2	CASSEWSGGHYNCGYTF	TGTGCCAGCAGTGAATGGTCAGGGGGCCATTATAACTGTGGCTACACCTTC
NA	NA	TRBV7-8	TRBJ2-7	CASSVAGGSVSYEQYF	TGTGCCAGCAGCGTGGCTGGTGGTAGCGTCTCCTACGAGCAGTACTTC
NA	few	TRBV6-8	TRBJ2-3	CASSYSSGPCTDTQYF	TGTGCCAGCAGTTACTCGAGCGGTCCGTGCACAGATACGCAGTATTTT
NA	few	TRBV6-5	TRBJ1-1	CASSYSVGTEAFF	TGTGCCAGCAGTTATTCCGTCGGCACTGAAGCTTTCTTT
NA	NA	TRBV4-2	TRBJ2-1	CASSQDPSRGSYNEQFF	TGTGCCAGCAGCCAGGACCCCAGCCGGGGCTCCTACAATGAGCAGTTCTTC
TRBD2	NA	TRBV7-9	TRBJ2-2	CASSFPFLAVNTGELFF	TGTGCCAGCAGCTTTCCTTTTCTAGCGGTGAACACCGGGGAGCTGTTTTTT
TRBD2	few	TRBV7-2	TRBJ2-3	CASSLEASGISTDTQYF	TGTGCCAGCAGCTTGGAAGCTAGCGGGATTAGCACAGATACGCAGTATTTT
NA	NA	TRBV2	TRBJ1-2	CASSDGERAYGYTF	TGTGCCAGCAGTGATGGGGAGCGTGCCTATGGCTACACCTTC
TRBD2	NA	TRBV20-1	TRBJ2-5	CSARDPRGLAVDNEQYF	TGCAGTGCTAGAGATCCGAGAGGACTAGCGGTTGACAATGAGCAGTACTTC
TRBD2	many	TRBV7-2	TRBJ2-3	CASSLFWLGGSTDTQYF	TGTGCCAGCAGCTTATTTTGGCTGGGAGGGAGCACAGATACGCAGTATTTT
TRBD1	NA	TRBV5-1	TRBJ1-6	CASSQLDRGLNSPLHF	TGCGCCAGCAGCCAACTCGACAGGGGGCTTAATTCACCCCTCCACTTT
NA	NA	TRBV11-2	TRBJ2-3	CASSHSLSSTDTQYF	TGTGCCAGCAGTCATAGCCTTTCTAGCACAGATACGCAGTATTTT
TRBD2	NA	TRBV29-1	TRBJ2-7	CSPGGQGGYNEQYF	TGCAGCCCGGGGGGGCAGGGCGGCTACAATGAGCAGTACTTC
NA	few	TRBV10-3	TRBJ1-6	CAISESGDSSPLHF	TGTGCCATCAGTGAGTCAGGGGATAGTTCACCCCTCCACTTT
NA	many	TRBV10-3	TRBJ2-3	CAISVPGTDTQYF	TGTGCCATCAGTGTACCGGGAACAGATACGCAGTATTTT
NA	few	TRBV2	TRBJ2-7	CASSDSRVTYEQYF	TGTGCCAGCAGTGACTCCAGGGTCACCTACGAGCAGTACTTC
NA	few	TRBV15	TRBJ2-3	CATSRNLGTDTQYF	TGTGCCACCAGCAGAAACCTAGGGACAGATACGCAGTATTTT
NA	NA	TRBV12-3/TRBV12-4	TRBJ1-1	CASSLYTMNTEAFF	TGTGCCAGCAGTTTATACACTATGAACACTGAAGCTTTCTTT
TRBD1	NA	TRBV7-9	TRBJ2-4	CASSSPRDRETRTAKNIQYF	TGTGCCAGCAGCTCTCCACGAGACAGGGAGACACGGACGGCCAAAAACATTCAGTACTTC
TRBD2	few	TRBV27	TRBJ2-7	CASSKPGLDYEQYF	TGTGCCAGCAGCAAACCGGGACTAGACTACGAGCAGTACTTC
NA	few	TRBV29-1	TRBJ2-7	CSAALGYEQYF	TGCAGCGCCGCGTTGGGGTACGAGCAGTACTTC
TRBD2	few	TRBV3-1	TRBJ2-7	CASSHTSGRDNEQYF	TGTGCCAGCAGCCACACTAGCGGGAGGGACAACGAGCAGTACTTC
TRBD1	few	TRBV6-1	TRBJ1-2	CASSPRTGARYGYTF	TGTGCCAGCAGTCCTAGGACAGGGGCCAGATATGGCTACACCTTC
TRBD2	NA	TRBV4-2	TRBJ2-7	CASSQGMGRLADYEQYF	TGTGCCAGCAGCCAAGGGATGGGTCGTCTAGCGGACTACGAGCAGTACTTC
TRBD1	few	TRBV29-1	TRBJ2-5	CSVSDRGQQETQYF	TGCAGCGTCTCGGACAGGGGGCAACAAGAGACCCAGTACTTC
NA	few	TRBV24-1	TRBJ1-2	CATSDLGRAEYGYTF	TGTGCCACCAGTGATTTGGGGCGTGCGGAATATGGCTACACCTTC
NA	few	TRBV28	TRBJ2-1	CASSPHRPAYNEQFF	TGTGCCAGCAGCCCTCACAGGCCTGCCTACAATGAGCAGTTCTTC
TRBD2	few	TRBV24-1	TRBJ2-1	CATSELAGERDEQFF	TGTGCCACCAGTGAATTAGCGGGAGAAAGGGATGAGCAGTTCTTC
TRBD2	NA	TRBV10-3	TRBJ2-1	CAISEVAGVVLFF	TGTGCCATCAGTGAGGTAGCGGGAGTTGTTCTGTTCTTC
NA	NA	TRBV3-1	TRBJ2-1	CASSQLSAVEQFF	TGTGCCAGCAGCCAACTCTCGGCGGTAGAGCAGTTCTTC
NA	NA	TRBV20-1	TRBJ1-5	CSARDPGKYSNQPQHF	TGCAGTGCTAGAGATCCGGGGAAATATAGCAATCAGCCCCAGCATTTT
TRBD2	few	TRBV7-2	TRBJ2-5	CASSSTLAGGTQETQYF	TGTGCCAGCAGCTCTACTCTAGCGGGAGGGACCCAAGAGACCCAGTACTTC
TRBD1	few	TRBV12-3/TRBV12-4	TRBJ1-2	CASSNEQGAHYGYTF	TGTGCCAGCAGTAACGAGCAGGGGGCCCACTATGGCTACACCTTC
TRBD1	NA	TRBV4-1	TRBJ2-3	CASSTGGTDTRYF	TGCGCCAGCTCGACAGGGGGCACAGATACGCGGTATTTT